This is a list of T cell receptor beta chains from one sample in a study of cytomegalovirus exposure and HLA in healthy donors. TCRdb keeps only in-frame clones here, not all; method: immunoSEQ multiplex PCR. Found here are over 150,000 clones, more than 70% of them singletons; the top ten hold 0.38%. Sequencing used PBMCs. These receptors all stem from a boy younger than 10 in good health and CMV-seronegative. Both conserved end residues are part of each CDR3. D genes are given only for firm matches. Clone size is stated in some rows and not others, as once, few, many or a class when expanded.

clone_size,cdr3_length,v_call,d_call,j_call,cdr3_aa,cdr3_nt
NA,13,TRBV6-5,NA,TRBJ1-2,CASSPQGYYGYTF,TGTGCCAGCAGTCCGCAGGGGTACTATGGCTACACCTTC
NA,12,TRBV7-9,NA,TRBJ1-1,CAREVLNTEAFF,TGTGCCAGAGAGGTGTTGAACACTGAAGCTTTCTTT
few,14,TRBV6-5,NA,TRBJ2-7,CASRETRSSYEQYF,TGTGCCAGCAGGGAGACTAGAAGCTCCTACGAGCAGTACTTC
NA,13,TRBV7-9,NA,TRBJ2-7,CASSYRVAYEQYF,TGTGCCAGCAGCTACAGGGTCGCCTACGAGCAGTACTTC
NA,13,TRBV7-7,NA,TRBJ2-3,CASSLGRADTQYF,TGTGCTAGCAGCCTTGGCAGGGCAGATACGCAGTATTTT
NA,13,TRBV2,NA,TRBJ1-1,CASSDLRNTEAFF,TGTGCCAGCAGTGATCTGAGGAACACTGAAGCTTTCTTT
NA,17,TRBV5-4,TRBD1,TRBJ2-3,CASSPPGQARSTDTQYF,TGTGCCAGCAGTCCCCCGGGACAGGCGAGGAGCACAGATACGCAGTATTTT
NA,14,TRBV25-1,NA,TRBJ2-7,CASSVPGLSYEQYF,TGTGCCAGCAGTGTCCCGGGATTGAGCTACGAGCAGTACTTC
NA,16,TRBV19,TRBD2,TRBJ2-7,CASSRTSGRAAYEQYF,TGTGCCAGTAGCCGGACTAGCGGGAGGGCGGCTTACGAGCAGTACTTC
NA,15,TRBV6-1,TRBD1,TRBJ2-7,CASNPGTGAWLEQYF,TGTGCCAGCAACCCCGGGACAGGGGCCTGGTTGGAGCAGTACTTC
NA,19,TRBV4-1,TRBD2,TRBJ2-3,CASSQDLWGGAGVTDTQYF,TGCGCCAGCAGCCAAGATCTGTGGGGCGGGGCGGGGGTCACAGATACGCAGTATTTT
NA,14,TRBV6-5,NA,TRBJ2-1,CASSPEGTYNEQFF,TGTGCCAGCAGTCCAGAGGGGACTTACAATGAGCAGTTCTTC
NA,18,TRBV7-2,TRBD1,TRBJ2-7,CASSRSLNRGPFPYEQYF,TGTGCCAGCAGCCGTTCCCTCAACAGGGGGCCCTTCCCCTACGAGCAGTACTTC
NA,15,TRBV19,NA,TRBJ1-5,CASSIGRVNNQPQHF,TGTGCCAGTAGTATCGGCAGGGTGAACAATCAGCCCCAGCATTTT
NA,15,TRBV6-6,NA,TRBJ1-1,CASSPTTGMNTEAFF,TGTGCCAGCAGCCCCACCACAGGAATGAACACTGAAGCTTTCTTT
once,13,TRBV5-4,NA,TRBJ1-2,CASSLGQVDGYTF,TGTGCCAGCAGCTTGGGACAGGTGGATGGCTACACCTTC
NA,16,TRBV27,NA,TRBJ2-3,CASSTRDLTSTDTQYF,TGTGCCAGCAGTACCCGGGACTTGACTAGCACAGATACGCAGTATTTT
NA,17,TRBV5-1,TRBD1,TRBJ2-3,CASSFGPDRGLTDTQYF,TGCGCCAGCAGCTTCGGACCGGACAGGGGGCTAACAGATACGCAGTATTTT
NA,14,TRBV6-6,TRBD1,TRBJ1-1,CASTESGGGGEAFF,TGTGCCAGCACAGAATCAGGGGGCGGCGGTGAAGCTTTCTTT
once,12,TRBV28,TRBD1,TRBJ1-2,CASNRGNYGYTF,TGTGCCAGTAACAGGGGGAACTATGGCTACACCTTC
NA,16,TRBV5-4,TRBD2,TRBJ2-2,CASTRGEGWVTGELFF,TGTGCCAGCACCCGTGGGGAGGGATGGGTCACCGGGGAGCTGTTTTTT
few,16,TRBV14,NA,TRBJ1-1,CASSQDLRPPWTEAFF,TGTGCCAGCAGCCAAGATTTGAGGCCCCCCTGGACTGAAGCTTTCTTT
NA,15,TRBV19,NA,TRBJ1-4,CASTKARRTNEKLFF,TGTGCCAGTACCAAAGCCCGGAGAACTAATGAAAAACTGTTTTTT
NA,13,TRBV29-1,NA,TRBJ1-2,CSVRASSSYGYTF,TGCAGCGTTCGAGCGAGTTCATCCTATGGCTACACCTTC
NA,13,TRBV18,NA,TRBJ2-7,CASSPRDSYEQYF,TGTGCCAGCTCACCACGTGACAGTTACGAGCAGTACTTC
NA,13,TRBV6-5,TRBD1,TRBJ2-1,CASSGTVYNEQFF,TGTGCCAGCAGTGGGACAGTCTACAATGAGCAGTTCTTC
NA,13,TRBV7-9,TRBD2,TRBJ2-1,CASRGLAWDEQFF,TGTGCCAGCAGAGGACTAGCTTGGGATGAGCAGTTCTTC
NA,19,TRBV12-5,NA,TRBJ1-5,CASGLWGRTGVYSNQPQHF,TGTGCTAGTGGTTTGTGGGGCAGAACCGGCGTCTATAGCAATCAGCCCCAGCATTTT
NA,19,TRBV28,NA,TRBJ2-6,CASSHISGTLSSGANVLTF,TGTGCCAGCAGCCACATCTCGGGGACACTTAGCTCTGGGGCCAACGTCCTGACTTTC
NA,12,TRBV6-5,TRBD2,TRBJ2-7,CASSRTSHEQYF,TGTGCCAGCAGCCGGACTAGCCACGAGCAGTACTTC
NA,15,TRBV7-9,NA,TRBJ1-1,CASSLFGLANTEAFF,TGTGCCAGCAGCTTGTTCGGACTGGCGAACACTGAAGCTTTCTTT
NA,15,TRBV28,TRBD2,TRBJ2-7,CASRTIAGGLNEQYF,TGTGCCAGCAGAACTATAGCGGGAGGGCTGAACGAGCAGTACTTC